The clone carrying this TCR beta chain was counted at least ten times. Its cognate antigen is unknown. This specimen belongs to a study of CD8+CD57+ T cells in acquired aplastic anemia. The CDR3 consists of 12 residues. Deletions cut 4 bases from V and 4 bases from J, with 4 bases between. Study-level results: It was found that more than 25 CD8+ CDR3 sequences were shared between patients and controls.

Patients selected for sequencing had displayed CD8+CD57+ cell expansion by flow cytometry. Genomic DNA, serving as template, underwent TCR beta VDJ and CDR3 profiling. TCRdb recomputed calls from the reads with MiXCR, one row per CDR3 protein. The sample lists 120,000 or so distinct CDR3 sequences, under 60% occurring once. This chain joins TRBV12-3 or TRBV12-4 and TRBJ1-4, with unresolved D. The clonotype was recovered from a human donor with aplastic anemia. The sequenced sample consisted of sorted CD4+, CD8+, or CD8+CD57+ T cells (not recorded which) from PBMCs. In DNA, the CDR3 is TGTGCCAGCAGTTCCAGTAATGAAAAACTGTTTTTT. It translates to CASSSSNEKLFF.